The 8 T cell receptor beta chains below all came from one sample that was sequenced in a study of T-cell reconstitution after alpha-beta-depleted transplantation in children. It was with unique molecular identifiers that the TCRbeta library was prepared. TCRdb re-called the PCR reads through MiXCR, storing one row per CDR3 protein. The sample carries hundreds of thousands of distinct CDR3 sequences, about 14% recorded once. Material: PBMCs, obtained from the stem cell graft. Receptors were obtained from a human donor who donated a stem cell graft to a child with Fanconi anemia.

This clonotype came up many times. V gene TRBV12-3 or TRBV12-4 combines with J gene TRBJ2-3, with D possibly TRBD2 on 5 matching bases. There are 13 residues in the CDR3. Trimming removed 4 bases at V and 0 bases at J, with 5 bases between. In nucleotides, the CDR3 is TGTGCCAGCAGTTGGACTAGCACAGATACGCAGTATTTT. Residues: CASSWTSTDTQYF.

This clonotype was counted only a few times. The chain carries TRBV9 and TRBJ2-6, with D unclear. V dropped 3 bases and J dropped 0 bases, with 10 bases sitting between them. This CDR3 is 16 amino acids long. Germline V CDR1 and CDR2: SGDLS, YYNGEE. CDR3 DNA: TGTGCCAGCAGCGGAGGCCCAAGCTCTGGGGCCAACGTCCTGACTTTC. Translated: CASSGGPSSGANVLTF.

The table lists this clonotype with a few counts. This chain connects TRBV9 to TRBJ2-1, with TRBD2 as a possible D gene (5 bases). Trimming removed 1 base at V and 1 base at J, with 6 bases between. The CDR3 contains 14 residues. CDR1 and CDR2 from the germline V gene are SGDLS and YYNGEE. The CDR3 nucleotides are TGTGCCAGCAGCGTATCGGGATCCTACAATGAGCAGTTCTTC. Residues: CASSVSGSYNEQFF.

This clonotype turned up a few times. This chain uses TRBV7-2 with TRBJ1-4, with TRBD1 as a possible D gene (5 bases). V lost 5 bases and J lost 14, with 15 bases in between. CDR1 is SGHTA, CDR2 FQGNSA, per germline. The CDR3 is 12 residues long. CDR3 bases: TGTGCCAGCAGCCTTCCGGGACGGGCCCTGTTTTTT. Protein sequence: CASSLPGRALFF. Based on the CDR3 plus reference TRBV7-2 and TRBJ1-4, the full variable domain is GAGVSQSPSNKVTEKGKDVELRCDPISGHTALYWYRQSLGQGLEFLIYFQGNSAPDKSGLPSDRFSAERTGGSVSTLTIQRTQQEDSAVYLCASSLPGRALFFGSGTQLSVL.

In DNA form, the CDR3 reads TGTGCCAGCAGCCCCGGGCTCCTCTGCATTCCCCAGCATTTT. Translating it yields CASSPGLLCIPQHF. The V call is TRBV5-6, the J call TRBJ1-5, with unresolved D. V lost 4 bases to trimming and J lost 10 bases, with 18 bases between them. The germline CDR1 and CDR2 sequences are SGHDT and YYEEEE. There are 14 residues in the CDR3.

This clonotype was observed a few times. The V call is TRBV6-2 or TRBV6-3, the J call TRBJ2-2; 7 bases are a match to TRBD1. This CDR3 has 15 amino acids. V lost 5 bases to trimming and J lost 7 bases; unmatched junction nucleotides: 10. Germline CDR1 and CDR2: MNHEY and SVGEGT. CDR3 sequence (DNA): TGTGCCAGCAGTGGACCTGCTGGGACAGACGGGGAGCTGTTTTTT. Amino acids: CASSGPAGTDGELFF.

DNA for the CDR3: TGTGCCAGCAGCCAAAGTGGGATTCATGGCTACACCTTC. Encoded protein: CASSQSGIHGYTF. The rearrangement joins TRBV14 to TRBJ1-2; D unclear. CDR1 is SGHDN, CDR2 FVKESK, per germline. Trimming stripped 2 bases from V and 6 bases from J, with 10 bases between. This CDR3 has 13 residues.

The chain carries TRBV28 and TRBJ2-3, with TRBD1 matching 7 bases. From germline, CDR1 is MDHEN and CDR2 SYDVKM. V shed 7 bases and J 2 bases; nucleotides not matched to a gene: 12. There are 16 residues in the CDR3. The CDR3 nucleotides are TGTGCCAGCACCCCATCGGGACAGCTCTCCACAGATACGCAGTATTTT. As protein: CASTPSGQLSTDTQYF.